This is a list of T cell receptor beta chains from one sample in a study of cytomegalovirus exposure and HLA in healthy donors. Libraries were prepared by immunoSEQ multiplex PCR; TCRdb keeps only in-frame clonotypes and omits some of them. The sample consists of about 73,000 clones, 95% of them appearing once. The sequenced material came from PBMCs. The receptor source for this set is a man between 18 and 35 years old in good health and CMV-seronegative. Each CDR3 is given with its conserved first and last residue. Each record gives: CDR3 DNA, CDR3 protein, D gene, V gene, J gene, clone size. The D gene is left open where the match is weak. Some rows have no size entry. The others give once, few or many, or a class for an expanded clone.

TGTGCCAGCAGCAAAGGGGTGGGGCTATCTGGGGCCAACGTCCTGACTTTC	CASSKGVGLSGANVLTF	.	TRBV7-8	TRBJ2-6	.
TGTGCCATCAGTGAGATACAGGGTCGCGAGCAGTACTTC	CAISEIQGREQYF	.	TRBV10-3	TRBJ2-7	.
TGTGCCAGCAGTGACAGTCAAGCCTACGAGCAGTACTTC	CASSDSQAYEQYF	.	TRBV27	TRBJ2-7	.
TGCGCCAGCAGCCAAGCTACAGGGGCTTACACCTTC	CASSQATGAYTF	TRBD1	TRBV4-3	TRBJ1-2	.
TGTGCCAGCAGCTACGGAGTATCGGGAGGAAACACCATATATTTT	CASSYGVSGGNTIYF	.	TRBV27	TRBJ1-3	.
TGTGCCAGCAGCCGGAGGGCGGGTGGAGATACGCAGTATTTT	CASSRRAGGDTQYF	.	TRBV4-2	TRBJ2-3	.
TGTGCCAGCTCGCAAGGGACAGCCAGGGGGGAGACCCAGTACTTC	CASSQGTARGETQYF	TRBD1	TRBV18	TRBJ2-5	.
TGTGCCAGCAGCCCCCGAGGGGGCTACGAGCAGTACTTC	CASSPRGGYEQYF	.	TRBV7-8	TRBJ2-7	.
TGTGCCAGCAGTTACTCCGACAGGCCAGGGGACGAGCAGTACTTC	CASSYSDRPGDEQYF	.	TRBV6-6	TRBJ2-7	.
TGTGCCAGCTCCCCCCTCGCCGGGACAGGGGGGACTGAAGCTTTCTTT	CASSPLAGTGGTEAFF	TRBD1	TRBV18	TRBJ1-1	.
TGTGCCAGCAGCTTTACAGGGGGTGTAAATGAAAAACTGTTTTTT	CASSFTGGVNEKLFF	TRBD1	TRBV6-5	TRBJ1-4	.
TGTGCCAGCAGAGGGACAGGCTCCTACGAGCAGTACTTC	CASRGTGSYEQYF	TRBD1	TRBV6-5	TRBJ2-7	.
TGTGCCAGCAGCGGTCCAGGGGTCTGGGGCACTGAAGCTTTCTTT	CASSGPGVWGTEAFF	.	TRBV2	TRBJ1-1	.
TGTGCCAGCAGTTACTCTCAGGATTCCTACGAGCAGTACTTC	CASSYSQDSYEQYF	.	TRBV6-5	TRBJ2-7	.
TGTGCCAGCAGAATAGCGGGGGAACTCGACAATGAGCAGTTCTTC	CASRIAGELDNEQFF	TRBD2	TRBV6-6	TRBJ2-1	.
TGTGCCTGGAGTGCAAGTGGATTCGGGAACATTCAGTACTTC	CAWSASGFGNIQYF	.	TRBV30	TRBJ2-4	.
TGTGCCAGCAGCGTAGAATCAGGGGGAAATGGCTACACCTTC	CASSVESGGNGYTF	TRBD1	TRBV9	TRBJ1-2	.
TGTGCCAGCAGTTTATTGCTTAGCTCCTACAATGAGCAGTTCTTC	CASSLLLSSYNEQFF	.	TRBV27	TRBJ2-1	once
TGTGCCAGCTCACCACCGAACAGGCCTGGCTACACCTTC	CASSPPNRPGYTF	.	TRBV18	TRBJ1-2	.
TGTGCCAGCAGTGACCCGCTGGGGGGGCGGGGGCCAACTAATGAGCAGTTCTTC	CASSDPLGGRGPTNEQFF	.	TRBV6-1	TRBJ2-1	.